This T cell receptor beta chain was sequenced during a study of human T cells and chemical hapten exposure. General study findings and limits: No shift was seen in TCRs above 1 in 1000 frequency with DPC sensitization.

V shed 2 bases and J shed 2 bases, with 11 bases lying between them. The CDR3 runs to 15 residues. Germline V gives CDR1 MDHEN, CDR2 SYDVKM. Whole blood that had not been fractionated was the source of extracted total RNA. In this sample, this clonotype turned up a few times. Antigen: not known. Each CDR3 protein is one row after TCRdb ran MiXCR on the 5' RACE reads. The repertoire holds under 150,000 distinct CDR3 sequences, with 15% to 20% as singletons. The rearrangement uses TRBV28 and TRBJ2-3; D assignment may be TRBD1 or TRBD2 (5 bases each). The origin of this receptor is a human donor in good health. The CDR3 nucleotides are TGTGCCAGCAGTTTAAATCAGGGAGCCACAGATACGCAGTATTTT. This codes for CASSLNQGATDTQYF.